The 29 T cell receptor beta chains presented below share a single source sample, sequenced in a study of T cells after yellow fever vaccination. One entry per CDR3 protein results from TCRdb running MiXCR on the 5' RACE reads. The table lists around 350,000 distinct CDR3 sequences, 11% of them singletons. Specimen: PBMCs, collected on the day of the first yellow fever vaccination. The receptors were gathered from a young man who received the YFV17D yellow fever vaccine.

This clonotype was seen at least ten times. J is TRBJ1-1 and V is TRBV3-1; no clear D gene. V lost 1 base, J lost 1 base, and 7 bases lay in between. CDR1 LGHDT and CDR2 YNNKEL come from the germline V gene (reference sequence). CDR3 length equals 14 residues. CDR3 sequence (DNA): TGTGCCAGCAGCCAAGGTTATTCGAACACTGAAGCTTTCTTT. Amino acids: CASSQGYSNTEAFF.

Notes on this clonotype: Compared with germline, one end of the junction differs, possibly owing to a read error. The CDR3 bases are TGTGTCAGCAGCGAGCGGGGTGGATCCTACAATGAGCAGTTCTTC. Translated: CVSSERGGSYNEQFF. J is TRBJ2-1 and V is TRBV11-2; 7 bases fit TRBD2. Per the germline V gene, CDR1 is SGHAT and CDR2 is FQNNGV. The CDR3 covers 15 residues.

This clonotype appeared many times. The rearrangement links TRBV20-1 to TRBJ2-7, with 11 bases that match TRBD2. V trimming: 3 bases; J trimming: 3 bases; junction bases outside the gene matches: 4. The CDR3 sequence is 14 residues long. CDR1 and CDR2 (germline): DFQATT, SNEGSKA (reference sequence). CDR3: CSASSLAGGYEQYF. The DNA of the CDR3 is TGCAGTGCTAGTAGTCTAGCGGGGGGCTACGAGCAGTACTTC.

The rearrangement links TRBV7-2 to TRBJ2-7, with a possible D match to TRBD2 (6 bases). This CDR3 has 14 amino acids. Germline V gene lookup returns CDR1 SGHTA and CDR2 FQGNSA. The V and J ends lost 5 bases and 0 bases respectively, with 11 bases between them. The CDR3 nucleotides read TGTGCCAGCAGCGATACCGGGAGCTCCTACGAGCAGTACTTC. Protein: CASSDTGSSYEQYF.

This clonotype has more than one count but fewer than ten. The chain links TRBV6-5 to TRBJ2-7; 8 bases are shared with TRBD2. Germline V gives CDR1 MNHEY, CDR2 SVGAGI. This CDR3 contains 16 residues. Trimming cost V 5 bases and J 0 bases; bases outside gene matches: 9. CDR3 in DNA: TGTGCCAGCAGTCCTCGCGGGGGGCCTTACTCCTACGAGCAGTACTTC. It is translated as CASSPRGGPYSYEQYF.

This chain uses TRBV11-1 with TRBJ1-2, with TRBD1 as a possible D gene (6 bases). Germline CDR1 is SGHAT and CDR2 is FQDESV (reference sequence). This CDR3 has 13 amino acids. V was clipped by 1 base and J by 8 bases, with 11 bases between them. The CDR3 DNA is TGTGCCAGCAGCTTAGGGACAGTCCGCGGCTACACCTTC. The encoded protein is CASSLGTVRGYTF.

This clonotype was counted at least ten times. V is TRBV5-1 and J is TRBJ2-6; maybe TRBD1 (7 bases). The germline V gene has CDR1 SGHRS and CDR2 YFSETQ. V lost 9 bases and J 0 bases, leaving 10 bases between the germline ends. The CDR3 loop spans 14 amino acids. The CDR3 nucleotides are TGCGCCACGCGGGACAGCTCTGGGGCCAACGTCCTGACTTTC. Translation gives CATRDSSGANVLTF.

V gene TRBV28 combines with J gene TRBJ1-5; D ambiguous. From germline, CDR1 is MDHEN and CDR2 SYDVKM. This CDR3 contains 12 residues. V lost 4 bases and J 8 bases, leaving 9 bases between the germline ends. The CDR3 sequence: CASSSFGEPQHF. CDR3 DNA sequence: TGTGCCAGCAGTTCGTTCGGGGAGCCCCAGCATTTT. Based on the CDR3 plus reference TRBV28 and TRBJ1-5, the full variable domain is DVKVTQSSRYLVKRTGEKVFLECVQDMDHENMFWYRQDPGLGLRLIYFSYDVKMKEKGDIPEGYSVSREKKERFSLILESASTNQTSMYLCASSSFGEPQHFGDGTRLSIL.

This clonotype was detected many times. The chain uses TRBV15 and TRBJ2-1; D remains unclear. The germline CDR1 and CDR2 sequences are LNHNV and YYDKDF (reference sequence). The CDR3 runs 13 residues. The germline V and J ends were trimmed by 1 base and 7 bases, with 8 bases remaining between them. DNA of the CDR3: TGTGCCACCAGCAGAGGCTACCGTAATGAGCAGTTCTTC. It codes for CATSRGYRNEQFF. Full variable domain (outside the CDR3, taken from reference TRBV15 and TRBJ2-1): DAMVIQNPRYQVTQFGKPVTLSCSQTLNHNVMYWYQQKSSQAPKLLFHYYDKDFNNEADTPDNFQSRRPNTSFCFLDIRSPGLGDTAMYLCATSRGYRNEQFFGPGTRLTVL.

The chain employs TRBV29-1 and TRBJ2-5; 8 nucleotides align to TRBD1. The CDR3 has 15 amino acids. Germline values: CDR1 SQVTM, CDR2 ANQGSEA. V shed 4 bases, J shed 4 bases, and the junction held 11 bases outside the gene matches. The CDR3, as DNA: TGCAGCGTTGTGTTATTCTTTGGACAGGGAGAGACCCAGTACTTC. It encodes CSVVLFFGQGETQYF. The complete variable domain, with remaining parts taken from reference TRBV29-1 and TRBJ2-5, reads SAVISQKPSRDICQRGTSLTIQCQVDSQVTMMFWYRQQPGQSLTLIATANQGSEATYESGFVIDKFPISRPNLTFSTLTVSNMSPEDSSIYLCSVVLFFGQGETQYFGPGTRLLVL.

The V and J genes are TRBV29-1 and TRBJ2-3; 7 bases align to TRBD2. CDR1 and CDR2 (germline): SQVTM, ANQGSEA. This CDR3 region has 13 residues. J gave up 6 bases and V 2 bases, and 5 bases lay outside the gene matches. The CDR3 loop reads CSVERVGGDTQYF. CDR3 nucleotide sequence: TGCAGCGTTGAAAGGGTGGGGGGGGATACGCAGTATTTT.

This chain joins TRBV11-2 and TRBJ2-1; TRBD2 might be the D (6 bases). V lost 4 bases to trimming and J lost 4 bases, with 20 bases between them. The length of the CDR3 is 17 residues. CDR1 and CDR2 (germline): SGHAT, FQNNGV. As DNA, the CDR3 is TGTGCCAGCAGCTCACTGAGGTCGGGAGTGGGATACAATGAGCAGTTCTTC. It codes for CASSSLRSGVGYNEQFF.

This clonotype was found a few times. This rearrangement joins TRBV5-4 to TRBJ1-2; D might be TRBD1 (6 bases). Germline CDR1 and CDR2: SGHNT and YYREEE (reference sequence). Trimming cost V 5 bases and J 3 bases, with 14 bases left between them. The CDR3 runs 14 residues. CDR3 DNA sequence: TGTGCCAGCAGTGTAAGAGGGGGGGACTATGGCTACACCTTC. Amino acids: CASSVRGGDYGYTF.

This clonotype was observed many times. J is TRBJ2-2 and V is TRBV24-1; a possible D gene is TRBD1 (5 bases). The V end was cut by 2 bases, the J end by 5 bases, with 11 bases between. The CDR3 extends over 15 amino acids. CDR1 is KGHDR and CDR2 is SFDVKD in the germline V gene. This CDR3 reads CATSDSQGWTGELFF. The CDR3 DNA sequence: TGTGCCACCAGTGATTCGCAGGGCTGGACCGGGGAGCTGTTTTTT.

The sample holds a few counts of this clonotype. The rearrangement uses TRBV5-6 and TRBJ2-7; 8 nucleotides match TRBD1. The CDR3 length is 14 residues. In germline, CDR1 is SGHDT, CDR2 YYEEEE. V trimming: 2 bases; J trimming: 5 bases; junction bases outside the gene matches: 6. CDR3 sequence: CASSFGTGRDEQYV. The CDR3 nucleotides read TGTGCCAGCAGCTTCGGGACAGGTCGGGACGAGCAGTACGTC.

This clonotype has a handful of counts. This sequence joins TRBV2 and TRBJ1-4, with no clear D. The ends were cut back, 4 bases at V and 4 bases at J, with 10 bases in the middle. The germline gives CDR1 SNHLY, CDR2 FYNNEI. The CDR3 sequence is 14 residues long. The CDR3 region has the DNA TGTGCCAGCAGTGGAGGCAGGATTAATGAAAAACTGTTTTTT. Its translation is CASSGGRINEKLFF.

This clonotype has more than one count but fewer than ten. The gene calls are TRBV6-5 and TRBJ2-6; a possible D gene is TRBD1 (5 bases). CDR3 length equals 18 residues. Trimming took 2 bases from V and 0 from J, leaving 14 bases between them. The V gene's germline CDR1 is MNHEY and CDR2 SVGAGI. CDR3 sequence reads: CASSYGWTSYSGANVLTF. CDR3 coding DNA: TGTGCCAGCAGTTACGGTTGGACAAGTTACTCTGGGGCCAACGTCCTGACTTTC.

This clonotype was seen more than once but under ten times. J is TRBJ2-2 and V is TRBV11-1; 8 nucleotides align to TRBD2. This CDR3 region has 14 residues. V lost 5 bases to trimming and J lost 7 bases; unmatched junction nucleotides: 6. Germline CDR1 reads SGHAT; CDR2 reads FQDESV (reference sequence). The CDR3 reads CASSLKRGNGELFF. CDR3 DNA sequence: TGTGCCAGCAGCCTAAAGCGGGGGAACGGGGAGCTGTTTTTT.

This clonotype appeared a few times. This rearrangement joins TRBV7-9 to TRBJ2-3, with TRBD2 identical over 11 bases. The CDR3 runs 17 residues. V dropped 3 bases and J dropped 1; count of bases not matched to a gene: 6. Germline CDR1 is SEHNR and CDR2 is FQNEAQ (reference sequence). CDR3 amino acids: CASSFLAGGLGTDTQYF. The CDR3 region has the DNA TGTGCCAGCAGCTTCCTAGCGGGGGGACTTGGCACAGATACGCAGTATTTT.

V is TRBV18 and J is TRBJ1-4; D might be TRBD1 (5 bases). CDR1 and CDR2 (germline): KGHSH, LQKENI. CDR3 length equals 15 residues. V was trimmed by 3 bases and J by 10 bases, leaving 18 bases between them. Here the CDR3 DNA reads TGTGCCAGCTCACCCCCCGGGGGTGTTTCTCGAAAACTGTTTTTT. Translated: CASSPPGGVSRKLFF.

The rearrangement joins TRBV28 to TRBJ2-1; D gene uncertain. This CDR3 spans 12 amino acids. Germline V gene sequence: CDR1 MDHEN, CDR2 SYDVKM. Trimming left V 6 bases short and J 5 bases short, with 8 bases between. The chain's CDR3 is CASSRPNNEQFF. The CDR3 DNA reads as TGTGCCAGCAGCCGTCCTAACAATGAGCAGTTCTTC.

This clonotype occurred a few times. The chain has TRBV7-9 and TRBJ2-7, with TRBD1 matching 7 bases. CDR3 length: 14 amino acids. V gave up 2 bases and J gave up 3 bases; unmatched junction bases: 4. CDR1 is SEHNR and CDR2 is FQNEAQ in the germline V gene (reference sequence). The CDR3 sequence is CASSLQGVFYEQYF. The CDR3 nucleotides are TGTGCCAGCAGCTTACAGGGGGTGTTCTACGAGCAGTACTTC.

This clonotype was found a few times. The chain carries TRBV3-1 and TRBJ2-1; TRBD2 matches 16 bases. After removal of 4 bases from V and 7 bases from J, the junction contained 4 bases not matched to a gene. Per germline, CDR1 LGHDT and CDR2 YNNKEL (reference sequence). The CDR3 loop spans 16 amino acids. The CDR3 nucleotides are TGTGCCAGCAGCCCCGAGGGACTAGCGGGGGGGAATGAGCAGTTCTTC. Amino acid sequence: CASSPEGLAGGNEQFF.

This clonotype came up many times. The rearrangement links TRBV20-1 to TRBJ1-1; D remains ambiguous. Germline loops: CDR1 DFQATT, CDR2 SNEGSKA (reference sequence). There are 12 residues in the CDR3. V lost 4 bases to trimming and J lost 7 bases, with 13 bases between them. This chain's CDR3 is CSATLDWVEAFF. CDR3 in DNA: TGCAGTGCTACCCTCGACTGGGTTGAAGCTTTCTTT.

This clonotype was detected a few times. The chain has TRBV20-1 and TRBJ2-3; the D gene is possibly TRBD2 (5 bases). Trimming cost V 5 bases and J 0 bases, with 9 bases left between them. This CDR3 has 13 amino acids. Germline assignment: CDR1 DFQATT and CDR2 SNEGSKA (reference sequence). CDR3 nucleotides: TGCAGTGCTCGGACTGGAAGCACAGATACGCAGTATTTT. Amino acids: CSARTGSTDTQYF.

This clonotype has a handful of counts. The rearrangement uses TRBV7-3 and TRBJ1-4, with a tentative D call TRBD1 (5 bases). Trimming shortened V by 2 bases and J by 8 bases, and 15 bases separated the two germline ends. This CDR3 comprises 15 residues. Germline lookup yields CDR1 SGHTA and CDR2 FQGTGA. The chain's CDR3 is CASSLGGRIGEKLFF. The CDR3, as DNA: TGTGCCAGCAGCTTAGGGGGTCGTATTGGCGAAAAACTGTTTTTT.

V usage is TRBV28 and J usage is TRBJ2-7, with D perhaps matching TRBD2 (5 bases). CDR1 and CDR2 (germline): MDHEN, SYDVKM. The CDR3 has 14 residues. V gave up 6 bases and J gave up 4 bases, with 16 bases separating them. Here the CDR3 reads CASSWNHREYEQYV. Here the CDR3 DNA reads TGTGCCAGCAGCTGGAATCATAGGGAGTACGAGCAGTACGTC.

The chain uses TRBV27 and TRBJ2-7; perhaps D is TRBD1 or TRBD2 (5 bases each). The length of the CDR3 is 13 residues. Trimming removed 1 base at V and 5 bases at J, with 9 bases between. Germline V gene lookup returns CDR1 MNHEY and CDR2 SMNVEV (reference sequence). The CDR3 nucleotides are TGTGCCAGCAGTTTATACCGGGACCACGAGCAGTACTTC. This gives the protein CASSLYRDHEQYF.

This chain uses TRBV7-9 with TRBJ2-7; 7 bases line up with TRBD2. The CDR3 has 15 residues. Losses at the gene ends were 5 bases for V and 0 bases for J; bases not matched to a gene: 7. Germline V gives CDR1 SEHNR, CDR2 FQNEAQ (reference sequence). CDR3 sequence: CASSAGVAGSYEQYF. The CDR3 nucleotides are TGTGCCAGCAGCGCCGGGGTAGCGGGCTCCTACGAGCAGTACTTC. Full variable domain (remainder filled in from reference TRBV7-9 and TRBJ2-7): DTGVSQNPRHKITKRGQNVTFRCDPISEHNRLYWYRQTLGQGPEFLTYFQNEAQLEKSRLLSDRFSAERPKGSFSTLEIQRTEQGDSAMYLCASSAGVAGSYEQYFGPGTRLTVT.